Reported below is one T cell receptor beta chain. Its antigen is still unknown. This record comes from a study of Graves' ophthalmopathy and Graves' hyperthyroidism. Study overall: Researchers obtained peripheral blood at initial diagnosis, before any treatment had begun.

Study results and caveats: The model flagged ophthalmopathy progression at approximately 70% sensitivity and 72.22% specificity.

Active ophthalmopathy (CAS at least 3, NOSPECS at least 4), lasting under 3 months. Ineligible for inclusion were patients with other autoimmune diseases, uncontrolled infections, pregnancy or lactation. The CDR3 extends over 12 amino acids. Per the germline V gene, CDR1 is KGHDR and CDR2 is SFDVKD. V shed 2 bases and J shed 6 bases, with 4 bases lying between them. Investigators amplified TCR beta CDR3 regions from RNA transcripts. First-round RT-PCR used HTBI primers; second-round multiplex PCR followed. TCRdb analysed the multiplex PCR reads with MiXCR anew, one entry per CDR3 protein. The table has 150,000 to 200,000 distinct CDR3 sequences, approximately 38% seen once.

The sample was peripheral blood. This chain links TRBV24-1 with TRBJ1-5; no clear D. This clonotype was obtained from a middle-aged woman with Graves' ophthalmopathy. The CDR3 region is CATSDSSQPQHF. Written as DNA, the CDR3 is TGTGCCACCAGTGATTCAAGTCAGCCCCAGCATTTT.